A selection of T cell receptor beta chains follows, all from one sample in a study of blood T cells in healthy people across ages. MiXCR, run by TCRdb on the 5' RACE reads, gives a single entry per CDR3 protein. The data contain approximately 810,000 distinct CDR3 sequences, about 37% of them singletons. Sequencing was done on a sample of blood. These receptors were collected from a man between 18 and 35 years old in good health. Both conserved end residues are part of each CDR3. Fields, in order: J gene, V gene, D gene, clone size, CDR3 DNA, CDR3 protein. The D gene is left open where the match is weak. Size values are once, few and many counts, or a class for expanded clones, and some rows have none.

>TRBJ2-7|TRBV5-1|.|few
TGCGCCAGCAGGACCCGGGGGAGCTCCTACAATGAGCAGTACTTC
CASRTRGSSYNEQYF
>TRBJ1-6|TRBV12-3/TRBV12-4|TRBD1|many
TGTGCCAGCAGCCCGGGACAGCCTAATTCACCCCTCCACTTT
CASSPGQPNSPLHF
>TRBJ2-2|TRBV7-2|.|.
TGTACCAGCAGCCATCGGACGACAACAGGGCCCGCCGGGGAGCTGTTTTTT
CTSSHRTTTGPAGELFF
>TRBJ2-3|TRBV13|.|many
TGTGCCAGCAGCTCGGAAGTAGATACGCAGTATTTT
CASSSEVDTQYF
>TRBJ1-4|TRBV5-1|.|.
TGCGCCAGCAGCCTGGACGTGGACAATGAAAAACTGTTTTTT
CASSLDVDNEKLFF
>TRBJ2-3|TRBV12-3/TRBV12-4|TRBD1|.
TGTGCCAGCAGTCGCCCGGGACAGGGAGGCCTTAGCACAGATACGCAGTATTTT
CASSRPGQGGLSTDTQYF
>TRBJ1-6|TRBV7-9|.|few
TGTGCCAGCAGCGGAAGCGGAGGGGATTGGTATTCACCCCTCCACTTT
CASSGSGGDWYSPLHF
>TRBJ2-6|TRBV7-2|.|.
TGTGCCAGCAGCTTTCTCTCCGCCGGGGCCAACGTCCTGACTTTC
CASSFLSAGANVLTF
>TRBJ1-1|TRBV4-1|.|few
TGCGCCAGCAGCCAAGATGGAGTCAGGGAAGCTTTCTTT
CASSQDGVREAFF
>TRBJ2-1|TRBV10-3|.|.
TGTGCCATCACCGGGATGGGTTTCAATGAGCAGTTCTTC
CAITGMGFNEQFF
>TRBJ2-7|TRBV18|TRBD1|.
TGTGCCAGCTCACCAACACCACCGGGACAGACCTACGAGCAGTACTTC
CASSPTPPGQTYEQYF
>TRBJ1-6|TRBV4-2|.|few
TGTGCCAGCAGCCAAGATTGGCAGACTAATTCACCCCTCCACTTT
CASSQDWQTNSPLHF
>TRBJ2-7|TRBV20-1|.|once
TGCAGTGCTGCCGCCGGGACGCGCACCTACGAGCAGTACTTC
CSAAAGTRTYEQYF
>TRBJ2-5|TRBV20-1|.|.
TGCAGTGCAGGAGGACCGTACCAAGAGACCCAGTACTTC
CSAGGPYQETQYF
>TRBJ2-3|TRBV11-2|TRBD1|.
TGTGCCAGCAGTCCTAGGCTCGCTTACAGGGGCCGTGGAACAGATACGCAGTATTTT
CASSPRLAYRGRGTDTQYF
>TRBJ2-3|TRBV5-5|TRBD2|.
TGTGCCAGCAGCTTTAGCGGGGGGCGCGCAGATACGCAGTATTTT
CASSFSGGRADTQYF
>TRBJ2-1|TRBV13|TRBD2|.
TGTGCCAGCAGCGCGTCCTTAGCGGGAAGCTCCTACGATGAGCAGTTCTTC
CASSASLAGSSYDEQFF
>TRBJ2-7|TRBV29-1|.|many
TGCAGCGTCGAGACAGCGGACTACGAGCAGTACTTC
CSVETADYEQYF
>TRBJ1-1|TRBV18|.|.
TGTGCCAGCTCACCATCAGGGGAGGGAAACACTGAAGCTTTCTTT
CASSPSGEGNTEAFF
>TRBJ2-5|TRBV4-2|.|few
TGTGCCAGCAGCCAAGATTGGGAACGGGGGGCTTACAATGAGCAGTACTTC
CASSQDWERGAYNEQYF
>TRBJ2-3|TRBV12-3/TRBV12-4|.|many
TGTGCCAGCAGTCCCTCCCCGGATGGTACGCAGTATTTT
CASSPSPDGTQYF
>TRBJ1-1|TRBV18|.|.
TGTGCCAGCCCACCCGGGACGGACTATGAAGCTTTCTTT
CASPPGTDYEAFF
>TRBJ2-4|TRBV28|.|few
TGTGCCAGCAGTCCAGCCCCCCGCGACATTCAGTACTTC
CASSPAPRDIQYF
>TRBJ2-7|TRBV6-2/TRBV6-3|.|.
TGTGCCAGCAGTTACTCGGCAGTCTTGTACTTC
CASSYSAVLYF
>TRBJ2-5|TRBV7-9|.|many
TGTGCCAGCAGCTCGCCGGGTTTTCAAGAGACCCAGTACTTC
CASSSPGFQETQYF
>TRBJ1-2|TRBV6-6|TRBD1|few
TGTGCCAGCAGTTTAGAAACGGGACAGGGGGCGGGCTACACCTTC
CASSLETGQGAGYTF
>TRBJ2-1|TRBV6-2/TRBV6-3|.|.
TGTGCCAGCAGTTACTCGATTAGGACAGATTCCTACAATGAGCAGTTCTTC
CASSYSIRTDSYNEQFF
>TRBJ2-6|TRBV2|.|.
TGTGCCAGCAGTCGACAGAGCTCTGGGGCCAACGTCCTGACTTTC
CASSRQSSGANVLTF
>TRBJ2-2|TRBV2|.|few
TGTGCCAGCATTAAAGACAGGAACACCGGGGAGCTGTTTTTT
CASIKDRNTGELFF
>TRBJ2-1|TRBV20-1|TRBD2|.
TGCAGTGCTAAAGCGGGGGGGCGGTTCAATGAGCAGTTCTTC
CSAKAGGRFNEQFF
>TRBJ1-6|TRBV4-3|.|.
TGCGCCAGCAGCCAAGAATCGGACAGTGGATCACCCATCCACTTT
CASSQESDSGSPIHF
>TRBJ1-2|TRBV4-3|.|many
TGCGCCAGCAGTCCTACAACGCGGGGGGACTACACCTTC
CASSPTTRGDYTF
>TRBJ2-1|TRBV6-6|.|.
TGTGCCGGCAGCCCCCCCGCGTTGGAGACCCAGTTCTTC
CAGSPPALETQFF
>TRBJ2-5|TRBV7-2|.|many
TGTGCCAGCAGCTTAGCCGGGGAGACCCAGTACTTC
CASSLAGETQYF
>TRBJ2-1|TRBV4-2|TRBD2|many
TGTGCCAGCAGCCGCAATTGGGGGGGGGGTTTCAATGAGCAGTTCTTC
CASSRNWGGGFNEQFF
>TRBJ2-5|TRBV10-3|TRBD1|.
TGTGCCATCAGTCGGGACAGCGGAAAAGAGACCCAGTACTTC
CAISRDSGKETQYF
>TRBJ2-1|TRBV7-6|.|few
TGTGCCAGCAGCTTAGCTGTCGGGTCTAGTTGGTTGGGCAATGAGCAGTTCTTC
CASSLAVGSSWLGNEQFF
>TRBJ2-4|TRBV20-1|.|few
TGCAGTGCTGCGGCGGGACAAATAGCCAAAAACATTCAGTACTTC
CSAAAGQIAKNIQYF
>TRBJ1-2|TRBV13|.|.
TGTGCCAGCAGCTTATCTCAGGGAAGCTACACCTTC
CASSLSQGSYTF
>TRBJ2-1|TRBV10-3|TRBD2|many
TGTGCCATCAGTGTAAAGACTAGCGGGGCATACAATGAGCAGTTCTTC
CAISVKTSGAYNEQFF
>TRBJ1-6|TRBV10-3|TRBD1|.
TGTGCCATCATAAGAGACAGGGAGAATTCACCCCTCCACTTT
CAIIRDRENSPLHF
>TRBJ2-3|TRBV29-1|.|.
TGCAGCGTAGGGGGGGGACTAACAACTAGCACAGATACGCAGTATTTT
CSVGGGLTTSTDTQYF
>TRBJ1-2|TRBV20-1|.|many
TGCAGTGCTAGAGATCCGGGGGGCCCCTATGGCTACACCTTC
CSARDPGGPYGYTF
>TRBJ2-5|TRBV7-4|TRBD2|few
TGTGCCAGCATCACAAAGGTCCTAGCGGGGGGGGGAAGGCAAGAGACCCAGTACTTC
CASITKVLAGGGRQETQYF
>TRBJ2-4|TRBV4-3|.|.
TGCGCCAGCAGCCAAGATGGGGGCCGGGCTGACATTCAGTACTTC
CASSQDGGRADIQYF